This T cell receptor beta chain is from a study of response to subunit inactivated influenza vaccine. One entry per CDR3 protein, called by TCRdb with MiXCR from the RT-PCR reads. The profile covers roughly 710,000 distinct CDR3 sequences, with 11% to 15% appearing a single time and 7.5% to 8% taken by the ten largest. This clonotype was observed a few times. This TCR derives from a man between 45 and 60 years old who received an inactivated influenza vaccine. The sample in question was PBMCs from blood, obtained approximately 15 days before vaccination.

CDR3 protein: CASSSNRDRQFF. The CDR3 DNA reads TGTGCCAGCAGCTCGAACAGGGATAGGCAGTTCTTC. The chain uses TRBV11-2 and TRBJ2-1; D may be TRBD1 (6 bases). Germline CDR1 SGHAT, CDR2 FQNNGV. The length of the CDR3 is 12 residues. V lost 4 bases and J lost 12, with 13 bases in between.